These 15 T cell receptor beta chains share one sample of origin, sequenced in a study of blood T cell repertoires in COVID-19. Profiling relied on immunoSEQ multiplex PCR, and the TCRdb table lists in-frame clones only, not all of them. The table includes about 220,000 clones, approximately 86% detected once. The sample consisted of peripheral blood. All receptors derive from a woman of 80 years or more with acute or convalescent COVID-19.

V and J are TRBV4-1 and TRBJ1-5; 7 positions agree with TRBD1. The CDR3 is 18 amino acids. V trimming: 0 bases; J trimming: 0 bases; junction bases outside the gene matches: 8. The V gene's germline CDR1 is MGHRA and CDR2 YSYEKL. The CDR3 sequence: CASSQDGGQYYSNQPQHF. The CDR3 nucleotides read TGCGCCAGCAGCCAAGATGGGGGACAGTATTATAGCAATCAGCCCCAGCATTTT.

The chain uses TRBV18 and TRBJ2-7, with TRBD1 matching over 7 bases. Germline V CDR1 and CDR2: KGHSH, LQKENI. The V segment lost 0 bases and the J segment 1 base; nucleotides outside the gene matches: 3. The CDR3 sequence is 15 residues long. CDR3 sequence (DNA): TGTGCCAGCTCACCACCAGCGACAGGGTCCTACGAGCAGTACTTC. It yields the protein CASSPPATGSYEQYF.

This clone appeared a few times. The V and J genes are TRBV9 and TRBJ2-7; 7 bases fit TRBD1. The CDR3 has 16 residues. With V trimmed by 1 base and J by 0 bases, 7 bases remained unmatched. The germline gives CDR1 SGDLS, CDR2 YYNGEE. In DNA, the CDR3 is TGTGCCAGCAGCGTAACCGACAGGGAAAGCTCCTACGAGCAGTACTTC. Protein product: CASSVTDRESSYEQYF.

The chain recombines TRBV6-5 with TRBJ1-4, with 8 positions matching TRBD1. The germline CDR1 and CDR2 sequences are MNHEY and SVGAGI. CDR3 length equals 12 residues. V dropped 6 bases and J dropped 7; count of bases not matched to a gene: 1. In nucleotides, the CDR3 is TGTGCCAGCAGGGACAGGGTTGAAAAACTGTTTTTT. Its protein is CASRDRVEKLFF.

In nucleotides, the CDR3 is TGTGCCAGTAGTATAAGGCGGGACAGGACTAACTATGGCTACACCTTC. It translates to CASSIRRDRTNYGYTF. V usage is TRBV19 and J usage is TRBJ1-2; 8 bases map to TRBD1. CDR1 is LNHDA, CDR2 SQIVND, per germline (reference sequence). CDR3 length equals 16 residues. The V and J ends lost 2 bases and 0 bases, in that order; junction bases with no gene match: 5.

The V gene is TRBV27, the J gene TRBJ2-1; D is possibly TRBD2 (6 bases). The ends were cut back, 8 bases at V and 5 bases at J, with 16 bases in the middle. Germline values: CDR1 MNHEY, CDR2 SMNVEV (reference sequence). CDR3 length equals 14 residues. The CDR3 sequence: CASGKEGPHNEQFF. The CDR3 coding sequence is TGTGCCAGCGGAAAGGAGGGGCCCCACAATGAGCAGTTCTTC.

This chain joins TRBV12-5 and TRBJ2-5; tentatively, D is TRBD1 (6 bases). CDR3 length: 13 residues. Germline CDR1 is LGHNT and CDR2 is FRNRAP. Trimming stripped 7 bases from V and 7 bases from J, with 16 bases between. The CDR3 reads CASADGTLGTQYF. DNA of the CDR3: TGTGCTAGTGCGGACGGGACACTGGGGACCCAGTACTTC.

This clone showed up just a few times. This rearrangement joins TRBV11-2 to TRBJ2-1; 9 positions match TRBD2. Looked up from germline, CDR1 is SGHAT and CDR2 is FQNNGV. The V segment lost 8 bases and the J segment 2 bases; nucleotides outside the gene matches: 4. The CDR3 covers 14 residues. CDR3 nucleotides: TGTGCCAGCCTAGCGGGGCCAACCTACAATGAGCAGTTCTTC. This encodes CASLAGPTYNEQFF.

This chain links TRBV6-5 with TRBJ2-5, with a tentative D call TRBD2 (6 bases). With 0 bases removed from V and 5 bases from J, the gap between germline ends came to 16 bases. The length of the CDR3 is 16 residues. Germline CDR1 reads MNHEY; CDR2 reads SVGAGI. CDR3 DNA: TGTGCCAGCAGTTACTCAGACTACGGGGGAGAGGAGACCCAGTACTTC. This encodes CASSYSDYGGEETQYF.

This clone was detected only a few times. This chain uses TRBV20-1 with TRBJ1-1; 9 bases line up with TRBD1. Germline CDR1 DFQATT, CDR2 SNEGSKA (reference sequence). The CDR3 runs 16 residues. With 3 bases clipped from V and 1 base from J, the junction kept 9 bases outside the gene matches. The CDR3 DNA sequence: TGCAGTGCTAGTCCCACAGGGGGCGCGGGGAACACTGAAGCTTTCTTT. It specifies CSASPTGGAGNTEAFF.

This clone was seen just once. This CDR3 reads CASSPSGGYEQYF. The CDR3 DNA reads as TGTGCCAGCAGCCCCTCCGGGGGATACGAGCAGTACTTC. The gene calls are TRBV11-3 and TRBJ2-7, with D perhaps TRBD2 (6 bases). Germline loops: CDR1 SGHNT, CDR2 YENEEA. V was pared by 5 bases and J by 4 bases, with 12 bases between. This CDR3 has 13 amino acids. The whole variable domain, filled in from reference TRBV11-3 and TRBJ2-7, reads EAGVVQSPRYKIIEKKQPVAFWCNPISGHNTLYWYLQNLGQGPELLIRYENEEAVDDSQLPKDRFSAERLKGVDSTLKIQPAELGDSAVYLCASSPSGGYEQYFGPGTRLTVT.

The chain couples TRBV6-1 to TRBJ1-2, with D maybe TRBD1 (5 bases). Trimming shortened V by 0 bases and J by 0 bases, and 11 bases separated the two germline ends. CDR3 length: 16 amino acids. The germline gives CDR1 MNHNS, CDR2 SASEGT. CDR3 in DNA: TGTGCCAGCAGTGAAGCGCTTCGGGGGGCTAACTATGGCTACACCTTC. It is translated as CASSEALRGANYGYTF.

In its sample, this clone was seen once. The CDR3 DNA reads TGTGCCAGCAGCGTAGTAGACGTGGCAGGGAGCACAGATACGCAGTATTTT. This sequence encodes CASSVVDVAGSTDTQYF. The gene calls are TRBV9 and TRBJ2-3, with D tentatively TRBD1 (5 bases). The CDR3 runs to 17 residues. With 0 bases removed from V and 0 bases from J, the gap between germline ends came to 14 bases. Germline V gene sequence: CDR1 SGDLS, CDR2 YYNGEE. The variable domain in full, with the rest retrieved from reference TRBV9 and TRBJ2-3, is DSGVTQTPKHLITATGQRVTLRCSPRSGDLSVYWYQQSLDQGLQFLIQYYNGEERAKGNILERFSAQQFPDLHSELNLSSLELGDSALYFCASSVVDVAGSTDTQYFGPGTRLTVL.

This clone was recorded a few times. The DNA for the CDR3 is TGTGCCAGCTCACCCGAAGAGACCCAGTACTTC. This gives the protein CASSPEETQYF. The chain couples TRBV18 to TRBJ2-5; D uncertain. Trimming removed 3 bases from V and 3 bases from J, with 2 bases in between. Germline V gene sequence: CDR1 KGHSH, CDR2 LQKENI. The length of the CDR3 is 11 residues.

CDR3 protein: CASSPRDRRSTDTQYF. The CDR3 region has the DNA TGTGCCAGCAGTCCCCGGGACAGGCGAAGCACAGATACGCAGTATTTT. The gene calls are TRBV27 and TRBJ2-3; 8 bases line up with TRBD1. Germline loops: CDR1 MNHEY, CDR2 SMNVEV (reference sequence). There are 16 residues in the CDR3. V lost 5 bases, J lost 0 bases, and 7 bases stayed unmatched.